This passage covers 10 T cell receptor beta chains from one sample sequenced in a study of blood T cell repertoires in COVID-19. The method was immunoSEQ multiplex PCR; TCRdb's version includes in-frame clones alone and lacks a portion of them. Found here are tens of thousands of clones, 70% to 90% of them singletons; the top ten hold about 13%. Sequencing was carried out using peripheral blood. These TCRs come from a human donor in a cohort sampled during active COVID-19.

This clone was found a few times. This chain links TRBV15 with TRBJ2-2; 8 bases fit TRBD2. Trimming removed 1 base from V and 3 bases from J; junction bases left unmatched: 4. The CDR3 is 16 amino acids. In germline, CDR1 is LNHNV, CDR2 YYDKDF (reference sequence). CDR3 in amino acids: CATSRGAGVDTGELFF. Written as DNA, the CDR3 is TGTGCCACCAGCAGAGGAGCGGGAGTAGACACCGGGGAGCTGTTTTTT.

This chain uses TRBV29-1 with TRBJ1-1; D is possibly TRBD1 (5 bases). CDR3 size: 13 residues. Germline CDR1 reads SQVTM; CDR2 reads ANQGSEA. Here the CDR3 DNA reads TGCAACCCGTGGGAAGGGGAGAACACTGAAGCTTTCTTT. This gives the protein CNPWEGENTEAFF.

This clone was counted only a few times. The chain uses TRBV6-5 and TRBJ1-1; 7 bases map to TRBD1. The trim removed 5 bases at V and 6 bases at J, leaving 9 bases unmatched. This CDR3 contains 14 residues. Germline CDR1 MNHEY, CDR2 SVGAGI. CDR3 DNA sequence: TGTGCCAGCAGTCGCTCCCGGGACAGAGCTGAAGCTTTCTTT. This codes for CASSRSRDRAEAFF.

The chain joins TRBV9 to TRBJ1-1, with D unresolved. Germline-derived CDR1 and CDR2 are SGDLS and YYNGEE. The length of the CDR3 is 14 residues. V was pared by 0 bases and J by 1 base, with 7 bases between. The CDR3 here is CASSVAEGNTEAFF. The CDR3 DNA follows: TGTGCCAGCAGCGTAGCCGAGGGGAACACTGAAGCTTTCTTT. Drawing the rest from reference TRBV9 and TRBJ1-1, the complete variable domain is DSGVTQTPKHLITATGQRVTLRCSPRSGDLSVYWYQQSLDQGLQFLIQYYNGEERAKGNILERFSAQQFPDLHSELNLSSLELGDSALYFCASSVAEGNTEAFFGQGTRLTVV.

This clone has more than one count but fewer than ten. J is TRBJ1-2 and V is TRBV6-6; D is unclear. Deletions cut 5 bases from V and 5 bases from J, with 9 bases between. Germline V lookup: CDR1 MNHNY, CDR2 SVGAGI (reference sequence). There are 12 residues in the CDR3. Here the CDR3 DNA reads TGTGCCAGCAGTCCTGTCGCGTATGGCTACACCTTC. Protein: CASSPVAYGYTF.

The chain has TRBV11-3 and TRBJ2-2; D not certain. The germline V and J ends were trimmed by 3 bases and 1 base, with 3 bases remaining between them. The germline gives CDR1 SGHNT, CDR2 YENEEA. The CDR3 totals 13 residues. As DNA, the CDR3 is TGTGCCAGCAGCTTCAGGAACACCGGGGAGCTGTTTTTT. Translation gives CASSFRNTGELFF.

The rearrangement uses TRBV5-1 and TRBJ2-3, with 7 bases matching TRBD1. Germline V gene lookup returns CDR1 SGHRS and CDR2 YFSETQ. This CDR3 comprises 16 residues. Trimming removed 4 bases from V and 3 bases from J; junction bases left unmatched: 11. The CDR3 reads CASSHVGRGITDTQYF. Written as DNA, the CDR3 is TGCGCCAGCAGCCACGTGGGCAGGGGGATAACAGATACGCAGTATTTT.

This sequence joins TRBV4-1 and TRBJ1-2; 8 bases are a match to TRBD1. The trim removed 7 bases at V and 5 bases at J, leaving 9 bases unmatched. Germline CDR1 and CDR2: MGHRA and YSYEKL. The CDR3 has 14 residues. The DNA of the CDR3 is TGCGCCAGCACCCCAGGGGGCTTTGAATATGGCTACACCTTC. It encodes CASTPGGFEYGYTF.

V usage is TRBV13 and J usage is TRBJ2-7; 7 nucleotides match TRBD2. Looked up from germline, CDR1 is PRHDT and CDR2 is FYEKMQ (reference sequence). Trimming at V came to 0 bases and at J to 3 bases, leaving 8 bases not matched to a gene. The CDR3 length is 16 residues. The CDR3 loop is CASSLGFGGSFYEQYF. DNA for the CDR3: TGTGCCAGCAGCTTAGGGTTCGGCGGGAGTTTCTACGAGCAGTACTTC.

The genes are TRBV29-1 and TRBJ1-4; a possible D gene is TRBD1 (6 bases). The ends were cut back, 0 bases at V and 7 bases at J, with 12 bases in the middle. The CDR3 loop spans 14 amino acids. Looked up from germline, CDR1 is SQVTM and CDR2 is ANQGSEA. CDR3 sequence reads: CSVEEDSQREKLFF. Here the CDR3 DNA reads TGCAGCGTTGAAGAGGACAGTCAACGTGAAAAACTGTTTTTT.